The 25 T cell receptor beta chains presented below share a single source sample, sequenced in a study of patients and donors after allogeneic stem cell transplantation. From the RT-PCR reads, TCRdb called clonotypes with MiXCR, one entry per CDR3 protein. The table has about 400,000 distinct CDR3 sequences, 16% seen once. The sample was blood, either unsorted or a sorted T cell fraction (not recorded which). The receptor set was obtained from a human donor who was either an allogeneic HSCT recipient or a stem cell or donor lymphocyte infusion donor (not recorded which). It is not recorded whose cells these are; they may come from a transplant donor.

This chain joins TRBV9 and TRBJ2-7; TRBD1 matches at 9 bases. Trimming at V came to 6 bases and at J to 1 base, leaving 5 bases not matched to a gene. Germline CDR1 and CDR2: SGDLS and YYNGEE. The CDR3 is made up of 14 amino acids. The CDR3: CASTMGTGSYEQYF. The CDR3 DNA reads TGTGCCAGCACCATGGGGACAGGGTCCTACGAGCAGTACTTC.

This chain connects TRBV7-9 to TRBJ2-3; the D gene is possibly TRBD2 (5 bases). CDR1 is SEHNR and CDR2 is FQNEAQ in the germline V gene (reference sequence). The CDR3 sequence is 15 residues long. V was trimmed by 5 bases and J by 4 bases, leaving 16 bases between them. In nucleotides, the CDR3 is TGTGCCAGCAGCCACGTAGAGGGAAAGCCAGATACGCAGTATTTT. It translates to CASSHVEGKPDTQYF. Looking up the rest from reference TRBV7-9 and TRBJ2-3 gives the full variable domain: DTGVSQNPRHKITKRGQNVTFRCDPISEHNRLYWYRQTLGQGPEFLTYFQNEAQLEKSRLLSDRFSAERPKGSFSTLEIQRTEQGDSAMYLCASSHVEGKPDTQYFGPGTRLTVL.

This clonotype occurred a few times. V is TRBV20-1 and J is TRBJ1-2, with a weak D call TRBD1 (5 bases). CDR1 DFQATT and CDR2 SNEGSKA come from the germline V gene (reference sequence). CDR3 length: 15 amino acids. Trimming stripped 5 bases from V and 1 base from J, with 17 bases between. The DNA for the CDR3 is TGCAGTGCTCCCCAAGCGGGGCGGCTTAACTATGGCTACACCTTC. Translated: CSAPQAGRLNYGYTF.

This clonotype was seen only a few times. V usage is TRBV7-9 and J usage is TRBJ1-2; the D gene is possibly TRBD1 (5 bases). The germline V gene has CDR1 SEHNR and CDR2 FQNEAQ (reference sequence). Trimming stripped 4 bases from V and 7 bases from J, with 16 bases between. This CDR3 spans 14 amino acids. CDR3 coding DNA: TGTGCCAGCAGCTCTCTCGAAAGGGGCCCTGGCTACACCTTC. It specifies CASSSLERGPGYTF.

This clonotype was seen only a few times. The chain carries TRBV7-9 and TRBJ1-2, with D maybe TRBD1 (5 bases). The CDR3 runs to 15 residues. Trimming cost V 5 bases and J 5 bases, with 18 bases left between them. CDR1 is SEHNR and CDR2 is FQNEAQ in the germline V gene (reference sequence). In DNA, the CDR3 is TGTGCCAGCAGCCCAAGAGGAGGGGTCGGTTATGGCTACACCTTC. The encoded protein is CASSPRGGVGYGYTF.

This clonotype was seen at least ten times. This chain connects TRBV12-3 or TRBV12-4 to TRBJ2-7, with D unclear. Trimming left V 1 base short and J 3 bases short, with 13 bases between. The CDR3 consists of 15 residues. The CDR3 region is CASSLGLKGGYEQYF. CDR3 DNA: TGTGCCAGCAGTTTAGGACTTAAGGGTGGCTACGAGCAGTACTTC.

This clonotype showed up many times. V and J are TRBV19 and TRBJ1-5; the match to TRBD1 covers 8 bases. The V gene's germline CDR1 is LNHDA and CDR2 SQIVND (reference sequence). CDR3 size: 17 residues. Losses at the gene ends were 3 bases for V and 5 bases for J; bases not matched to a gene: 12. Here the CDR3 DNA reads TGTGCCAGTAGTATCGCTGGGACAGGCCAAAACTATCAGCCCCAGCATTTT. Translation gives CASSIAGTGQNYQPQHF.

The V gene is TRBV29-1, the J gene TRBJ2-3, with 13 positions matching TRBD2. With V trimmed by 8 bases and J by 6 bases, 11 bases remained unmatched. The V gene's germline CDR1 is SQVTM and CDR2 ANQGSEA. CDR3 size: 15 residues. The CDR3 region has the DNA TGCAGCACCGACGGACTAGCGGGAGTTGCGGATACGCAGTATTTT. Protein: CSTDGLAGVADTQYF.

V and J are TRBV27 and TRBJ2-7, with 9 positions matching TRBD1. There are 15 residues in the CDR3. Germline V lookup: CDR1 MNHEY, CDR2 SMNVEV (reference sequence). The J segment lost 6 bases and the V segment lost 6 bases, leaving 12 bases of the junction unmatched. The CDR3 loop reads CASRRTGTGFGEQYF. The DNA for the CDR3 is TGTGCCAGCAGGCGCACCGGGACAGGGTTCGGCGAGCAGTACTTC.

The chain links TRBV20-1 to TRBJ2-1, with D uncertain. Germline V gene lookup returns CDR1 DFQATT and CDR2 SNEGSKA (reference sequence). Between the trimmed V and J ends, which lost 2 bases and 0 bases, there was a span of 11 bases. This CDR3 has 15 amino acids. The CDR3 loop reads CSARPLVISYNEQFF. CDR3 nucleotide sequence: TGCAGTGCTAGACCCCTAGTTATCTCCTACAATGAGCAGTTCTTC.

This clonotype has only a few counts. This chain connects TRBV7-9 to TRBJ1-1; D is undetermined. The CDR3 extends over 13 amino acids. Germline CDR1 and CDR2: SEHNR and FQNEAQ (reference sequence). V lost 5 bases, J lost 0 bases, and 7 bases lay in between. CDR3 protein: CASSPPMNTEAFF. In DNA form, the CDR3 reads TGTGCCAGCAGCCCCCCCATGAACACTGAAGCTTTCTTT.

The genes are TRBV5-1 and TRBJ2-3; 8 bases match TRBD1. V lost 6 bases to trimming and J lost 5 bases; unmatched junction nucleotides: 11. Germline CDR1 SGHRS, CDR2 YFSETQ. The CDR3 runs 15 residues. CDR3 amino acids: CASTRTGRLGDTQYF. DNA of the CDR3: TGCGCCAGCACCCGGACAGGGAGGTTAGGAGATACGCAGTATTTT. The full variable domain, with the rest looked up from reference TRBV5-1 and TRBJ2-3, is KAGVTQTPRYLIKTRGQQVTLSCSPISGHRSVSWYQQTPGQGLQFLFEYFSETQRNKGNFPGRFSGRQFSNSRSEMNVSTLELGDSALYLCASTRTGRLGDTQYFGPGTRLTVL.

This chain uses TRBV2 with TRBJ2-1, with TRBD2 matching 12 bases. The germline CDR1 and CDR2 sequences are SNHLY and FYNNEI. The CDR3 has 17 amino acids. V shed 4 bases and J 4 bases; nucleotides not matched to a gene: 8. The CDR3 loop reads CASSARTSGMGYNEQFF. CDR3 sequence (DNA): TGTGCCAGCAGTGCAAGGACTAGCGGGATGGGGTACAATGAGCAGTTCTTC.

This clonotype was counted a few times. This chain uses TRBV4-1 with TRBJ1-4; D is possibly TRBD1 (6 bases). V was clipped by 4 bases and J by 8 bases, with 17 bases between them. The CDR3 extends over 15 amino acids. Germline CDR1 reads MGHRA; CDR2 reads YSYEKL. The CDR3 sequence is CASSRPGSGGEKLFF. The DNA of the CDR3 is TGCGCCAGCAGCCGGCCGGGATCTGGGGGCGAAAAACTGTTTTTT.

This chain uses TRBV27 with TRBJ1-1; a weak D match, TRBD1 (6 bases). The CDR3 extends over 16 amino acids. The germline CDR1 and CDR2 sequences are MNHEY and SMNVEV (reference sequence). V lost 6 bases to trimming and J lost 0 bases, with 17 bases between them. As DNA, the CDR3 is TGTGCCAGCAGCCTCTGGGGGGGCGAAATGAACACTGAAGCTTTCTTT. Translation gives CASSLWGGEMNTEAFF.

This clonotype has at least ten counts. The rearrangement joins TRBV5-1 to TRBJ2-1; weak D call: TRBD2 (6 bases). Between the trimmed V and J ends, which lost 2 bases and 0 bases, there was a span of 9 bases. Germline V gives CDR1 SGHRS, CDR2 YFSETQ. There are 15 residues in the CDR3. The CDR3 loop reads CASSFSGSSYNEQFF. In DNA form, the CDR3 reads TGCGCCAGCAGCTTTAGCGGAAGCTCCTACAATGAGCAGTTCTTC.

The chain is built from TRBV30 and TRBJ1-4; tentatively, D is TRBD1 (6 bases). Trimming left V 3 bases short and J 3 bases short, with 8 bases between. In germline, CDR1 is GTSNPN, CDR2 SVGIG (reference sequence). The CDR3 covers 13 residues. The CDR3 spells CAWRGQSNEKLFF. CDR3 nucleotide sequence: TGTGCCTGGAGGGGACAATCTAATGAAAAACTGTTTTTT.

The sample holds many counts of this clonotype. V is TRBV6-5 and J is TRBJ2-1; D not resolved. Germline assignment: CDR1 MNHEY and CDR2 SVGAGI. The V gene lost 8 bases and the J gene lost 1 base, with 6 bases spanning the gap. The CDR3 extends over 12 amino acids. CDR3 protein: CASGRSYNEQFF. The CDR3 nucleotides read TGTGCCAGCGGTCGGTCCTACAATGAGCAGTTCTTC.

This clonotype was seen more than once but under ten times. V gene TRBV6-1 combines with J gene TRBJ2-1; D is ambiguous. Trimming removed 6 bases from V and 0 bases from J, with 12 bases in between. Germline lookup yields CDR1 MNHNS and CDR2 SASEGT. This CDR3 has 15 amino acids. The CDR3: CASRAPVSSYNEQFF. The DNA of the CDR3 is TGTGCCAGCAGGGCCCCGGTTAGCTCCTACAATGAGCAGTTCTTC.

The table lists this clonotype with many counts. The chain joins TRBV9 to TRBJ2-1, with 8 bases identical to TRBD1. The CDR3 loop spans 15 amino acids. The V gene end was trimmed by 0 bases and the J gene end by 6 bases; junction bases not matched to a gene: 5. Germline loops: CDR1 SGDLS, CDR2 YYNGEE. CDR3 sequence (DNA): TGTGCCAGCAGCGTAGACGGCGGGACAGGCAATGAGCAGTTCTTC. Encoded protein: CASSVDGGTGNEQFF.

The rearrangement links TRBV19 to TRBJ2-5, with a tentative D call TRBD1 (7 bases). Trimming removed 4 bases at V and 5 bases at J, with 20 bases between. This CDR3 has 16 residues. The germline V gene has CDR1 LNHDA and CDR2 SQIVND (reference sequence). As DNA, the CDR3 is TGTGCCAGTAGTAAAGTCTGGAGGGGGCCGGCGGAGACCCAGTACTTC. It encodes CASSKVWRGPAETQYF.

This clonotype was detected ten times or more. The chain recombines TRBV2 with TRBJ2-7, with D possibly matching TRBD1 (5 bases). Trimming stripped 4 bases from V and 7 bases from J, with 14 bases between. Germline lookup yields CDR1 SNHLY and CDR2 FYNNEI. There are 13 residues in the CDR3. The CDR3 DNA follows: TGTGCCAGCAGTGGAGGCAGGGTAAAAGAGCAGTACTTC. Translating gives CASSGGRVKEQYF.

This clonotype appeared a few times. The chain combines TRBV7-2 with TRBJ2-5, with unresolved D. Germline values: CDR1 SGHTA, CDR2 FQGNSA. CDR3 length: 13 amino acids. The CDR3 nucleotides are TGTGGAGCAGCTTCAAGGGCCCAAGAGACCCAGTACTTC. It encodes CGAASRAQETQYF.

The V and J genes are TRBV4-1 and TRBJ2-2; D is unresolved. The CDR3 is 15 amino acids. Germline CDR1 MGHRA, CDR2 YSYEKL. The V end was cut by 0 bases, the J end by 8 bases, with 13 bases between. CDR3 coding DNA: TGCGCCAGCAGCCAAGAAGGGTCAGTACGGGGGGAGCTGTTTTTT. This gives the protein CASSQEGSVRGELFF.

The chain joins TRBV5-1 to TRBJ1-4, with TRBD1 identical over 9 bases. V lost 0 bases, J lost 3 bases, and 6 bases stayed unmatched. The CDR3 length is 17 residues. The germline gives CDR1 SGHRS, CDR2 YFSETQ. The CDR3 DNA reads TGCGCCAGCAGCTTGGTTGGGACAGGGTTTGCTAATGAAAAACTGTTTTTT. Its protein product is CASSLVGTGFANEKLFF. The complete variable domain, with remaining parts taken from reference TRBV5-1 and TRBJ1-4, reads KAGVTQTPRYLIKTRGQQVTLSCSPISGHRSVSWYQQTPGQGLQFLFEYFSETQRNKGNFPGRFSGRQFSNSRSEMNVSTLELGDSALYLCASSLVGTGFANEKLFFGSGTQLSVL.